These 22 T cell receptor beta chains were all obtained from the same sample, sequenced in a study of OX40 agonist ivuxolimab in advanced cancers. This table comes from immunoSEQ multiplex PCR, and its TCRdb copy is limited to in-frame clones, with some not included. This repertoire shows 65,000 to 90,000 clones, 90% found once; its top ten account for roughly 0.54%. The specimen comprised CD4+ or CD8+ T cells sorted from blood, sampled in a trial of the OX40 agonist ivuxolimab. These TCRs come from an adult with an advanced solid tumor such as melanoma, head and neck, liver or kidney cancer.

This chain links TRBV28 with TRBJ2-6; D uncertain. CDR1 MDHEN and CDR2 SYDVKM come from the germline V gene. The CDR3 spans 16 residues. Deletions cut 8 bases from V and 0 bases from J, with 14 bases between. CDR3 in DNA: TGTGCCAGCGGGCTAGGACGGCTCTCTGGGGCCAACGTCCTGACTTTC. Protein: CASGLGRLSGANVLTF. The whole variable domain, remainder taken from reference TRBV28 and TRBJ2-6, is DVKVTQSSRYLVKRTGEKVFLECVQDMDHENMFWYRQDPGLGLRLIYFSYDVKMKEKGDIPEGYSVSREKKERFSLILESASTNQTSMYLCASGLGRLSGANVLTFGAGSRLTVL.

The V gene is TRBV5-4, the J gene TRBJ1-1; D is perhaps TRBD1 (6 bases). CDR1 and CDR2 (germline): SGHNT, YYREEE (reference sequence). This CDR3 is 16 amino acids long. V lost 0 bases and J 2 bases, leaving 14 bases between the germline ends. CDR3: CASSLGPGQSNTEAFF. For the CDR3, the DNA is TGTGCCAGCAGCTTGGGACCGGGACAAAGTAACACTGAAGCTTTCTTT.

The chain carries TRBV7-9 and TRBJ2-1, with 8 bases that match TRBD2. The CDR3 spans 16 residues. The trim removed 4 bases at V and 2 bases at J, leaving 7 bases unmatched. From germline, CDR1 is SEHNR and CDR2 FQNEAQ (reference sequence). This CDR3 reads CASSSPSGRTYNEQFF. CDR3 in DNA: TGTGCCAGCAGCTCACCTAGCGGGCGTACCTACAATGAGCAGTTCTTC.

J is TRBJ2-7 and V is TRBV7-2; D ambiguous. This CDR3 has 14 residues. From germline, CDR1 is SGHTA and CDR2 FQGNSA. V lost 2 bases and J lost 2, with 10 bases in between. Written as DNA, the CDR3 is TGTGCCAGCAGCTTACAGGCCATCACCTACGAGCAGTACTTC. This sequence encodes CASSLQAITYEQYF. Filled out from reference TRBV7-2 and TRBJ2-7, the complete variable domain reads GAGVSQSPSNKVTEKGKDVELRCDPISGHTALYWYRQSLGQGLEFLIYFQGNSAPDKSGLPSDRFSAERTGGSVSTLTIQRTQQEDSAVYLCASSLQAITYEQYFGPGTRLTVT.

The chain joins TRBV4-1 to TRBJ2-6; D ambiguous. This CDR3 is built from 15 residues. The ends were cut back, 0 bases at V and 1 base at J, with 4 bases in the middle. Per the germline V gene, CDR1 is MGHRA and CDR2 is YSYEKL. The CDR3 loop reads CASSQDRSGANVLTF. For the CDR3, the DNA is TGCGCCAGCAGCCAAGACAGGTCTGGGGCCAACGTCCTGACTTTC.

The CDR3 sequence: CASSLLASGQYF. The CDR3 nucleotides read TGTGCCAGCAGCTTGTTGGCTAGCGGGCAGTATTTT. This chain links TRBV5-4 with TRBJ2-3; 7 nucleotides match TRBD2. The germline V gene has CDR1 SGHNT and CDR2 YYREEE (reference sequence). After removal of 1 base from V and 11 bases from J, the junction contained 4 bases not matched to a gene. The CDR3 extends over 12 amino acids.

The chain employs TRBV19 and TRBJ1-1; no reliable D call. This CDR3 region has 11 residues. V was clipped by 5 bases and J by 0 bases, with 1 base between them. Germline values: CDR1 LNHDA, CDR2 SQIVND (reference sequence). CDR3 nucleotide sequence: TGTGCCAGTAGTTTGAACACTGAAGCTTTCTTT. Protein sequence: CASSLNTEAFF. Together with reference TRBV19 and TRBJ1-1, the CDR3 gives the full variable domain: DGGITQSPKYLFRKEGQNVTLSCEQNLNHDAMYWYRQDPGQGLRLIYYSQIVNDFQKGDIAEGYSVSREKKESFPLTVTSAQKNPTAFYLCASSLNTEAFFGQGTRLTVV.

The chain joins TRBV5-1 to TRBJ1-4; the D gene is possibly TRBD1 (6 bases). Deletions cut 4 bases from V and 8 bases from J, with 21 bases between. CDR3 size: 16 residues. Per germline, CDR1 SGHRS and CDR2 YFSETQ. CDR3 nucleotide sequence: TGCGCCAGCAGCCAATCACGGGGCGGCACAGGGGAAAAACTGTTTTTT. This sequence encodes CASSQSRGGTGEKLFF.

The chain combines TRBV7-2 with TRBJ2-7; D is ambiguous. The germline V and J ends were trimmed by 0 bases and 1 base, with 7 bases remaining between them. Germline V gene lookup returns CDR1 SGHTA and CDR2 FQGNSA. The CDR3 consists of 14 residues. The chain's CDR3 is CASSLAGWSYEQYF. The CDR3 DNA is TGTGCCAGCAGCTTAGCAGGCTGGTCCTACGAGCAGTACTTC.

The chain recombines TRBV7-2 with TRBJ2-1; maybe TRBD1 (5 bases). Germline CDR1 reads SGHTA; CDR2 reads FQGNSA. Deletions cut 5 bases from V and 5 bases from J, with 13 bases between. This CDR3 spans 14 amino acids. CDR3 bases: TGTGCCAGCAGCCCCATTTGGGGCAACAATGAGCAGTTCTTC. Translated, it gives CASSPIWGNNEQFF.

The chain has TRBV18 and TRBJ1-4, with 7 positions matching TRBD1. The CDR3 length is 14 residues. CDR1 is KGHSH and CDR2 is LQKENI in the germline V gene. V was pared by 5 bases and J by 8 bases, with 8 bases of the junction left unmatched. CDR3 protein: CASSSTSGQEKLFF. DNA of the CDR3: TGTGCCAGCTCATCGACCTCGGGACAGGAAAAACTGTTTTTT.

The V call is TRBV5-1, the J call TRBJ2-1; D gene unclear. Trimming removed 0 bases from V and 9 bases from J, with 13 bases in between. The V gene's germline CDR1 is SGHRS and CDR2 YFSETQ. This CDR3 spans 14 amino acids. Here the CDR3 DNA reads TGCGCCAGCAGCTTGGACGTATCGTCGGGTGAGCAGTTCTTC. It yields the protein CASSLDVSSGEQFF.

This chain connects TRBV9 to TRBJ1-2; no clear D. Germline values: CDR1 SGDLS, CDR2 YYNGEE. The CDR3 totals 17 residues. The V end lost 0 bases, the J end lost 0 bases, and 15 bases lay between the germline ends. Here the CDR3 reads CASSVVGRANPNYGYTF. The CDR3 DNA reads TGTGCCAGCAGCGTAGTCGGGAGGGCAAATCCTAACTATGGCTACACCTTC.

The genes are TRBV11-2 and TRBJ2-1, with a weak D call TRBD2 (6 bases). This CDR3 spans 15 amino acids. The germline V gene has CDR1 SGHAT and CDR2 FQNNGV. Trimming stripped 0 bases from V and 3 bases from J, with 9 bases between. CDR3 in DNA: TGTGCCAGCAGCTTAGAGGGGACTTACTACAATGAGCAGTTCTTC. Its protein product is CASSLEGTYYNEQFF.

The chain is built from TRBV28 and TRBJ2-1; 10 nucleotides agree with TRBD2. This CDR3 spans 16 amino acids. CDR1 is MDHEN, CDR2 SYDVKM, per germline. V shed 7 bases, J shed 7 bases, and the junction held 13 bases outside the gene matches. The CDR3 nucleotides read TGTGCCAGCACCCGAAAGGGGACTAGCGTACTAAATGAGCAGTTCTTC. Translation gives CASTRKGTSVLNEQFF.

The CDR3 region has the DNA TGTGCCAGCAGAGATTCCGGCGGGCTCAGCACAGATACGCAGTATTTT. Encoded protein: CASRDSGGLSTDTQYF. The V call is TRBV2, the J call TRBJ2-3; possible D gene TRBD2, 5 bases. Germline V gene data show CDR1 as SNHLY and CDR2 as FYNNEI. The CDR3 spans 16 residues. V was pared by 6 bases and J by 0 bases, with 16 bases between.

The rearrangement uses TRBV15 and TRBJ1-2; TRBD1 might be the D (6 bases). This CDR3 has 13 amino acids. CDR1 LNHNV and CDR2 YYDKDF come from the germline V gene (reference sequence). Trimming shortened V by 5 bases and J by 4 bases, and 11 bases separated the two germline ends. The DNA of the CDR3 is TGTGCCACCAGCTTGGGACATAGCTATGGCTACACCTTC. This encodes CATSLGHSYGYTF.

The rearrangement joins TRBV10-3 to TRBJ2-1, with 7 bases aligning to TRBD2. The ends lost 2 bases at V and 5 bases at J; junction bases unmatched: 6. The CDR3 loop spans 15 amino acids. Per the germline V gene, CDR1 is ENHRY and CDR2 is SYGVKD. Here the CDR3 DNA reads TGTGCCATCAGTGAGGGACGGAGCGGGGACAATGAGCAGTTCTTC. Amino acids: CAISEGRSGDNEQFF.

The chain uses TRBV25-1 and TRBJ2-1, with 15 bases identical to TRBD2. CDR3 length: 15 residues. Germline V gene data show CDR1 as MGHDK and CDR2 as SYGVNS. The J segment lost 12 bases and the V segment lost 3 bases, leaving 6 bases of the junction unmatched. CDR3 in DNA: TGTGCCAGCAGTGAGTGGACTAGCGGGAGGGCCAGGCAGTTCTTC. As protein: CASSEWTSGRARQFF.

The J gene is TRBJ1-5, the V gene TRBV7-8; tentative D call: TRBD1 (5 bases). This CDR3 has 12 residues. The V end lost 5 bases, the J end lost 14 bases, and 16 bases lay between the germline ends. CDR1 is SGHVS and CDR2 is FQNEAQ in the germline V gene. In nucleotides, the CDR3 is TGTGCCAGCAGCCGAGGTCTGGGACGAGAGCATTTT. Translated: CASSRGLGREHF.

The chain uses TRBV6-5 and TRBJ2-7; D ambiguous. The CDR3 consists of 13 residues. Trimming pared 7 bases from V and 3 bases from J, leaving 13 bases between. Germline V gene data show CDR1 as MNHEY and CDR2 as SVGAGI. This CDR3 reads CASTTQRYYEQYF. CDR3 DNA sequence: TGTGCCAGCACCACGCAGCGATACTACGAGCAGTACTTC.

J is TRBJ1-2 and V is TRBV28, with 9 nucleotides matching TRBD1. Germline CDR1 is MDHEN and CDR2 is SYDVKM. The ends lost 3 bases at V and 5 bases at J; junction bases unmatched: 10. The CDR3 extends over 16 amino acids. CDR3 in amino acids: CASSLYKPGQGYGYTF. CDR3 DNA: TGTGCCAGCAGTTTGTACAAACCGGGACAGGGATATGGCTACACCTTC.